A selection of T cell receptor beta chains follows, all from one sample in a study of blood T cell repertoires in COVID-19. Produced via immunoSEQ multiplex PCR; TCRdb's table is partial and in-frame only. The sample carries about 250,000 clones, about 80% recorded once. Source material: peripheral blood. All receptors come from a man aged 45 to 65 with active or convalescent COVID-19. Each CDR3 is given with its conserved first and last residue. D genes are given only for firm matches. Some rows mark clone size as missing; the rest say once, few, many or name a class of expanded clone.

d_gene: TRBD2
j_gene: TRBJ2-1
abundance: NA
v_gene: TRBV9
CDR3aa: CASSLLAGWRNEQFF
CDR3nt: TGTGCCAGCAGTCTTCTAGCGGGGTGGAGGAATGAGCAGTTCTTC

d_gene: NA
j_gene: TRBJ1-1
abundance: NA
v_gene: TRBV28
CDR3aa: CASSLYQVSTEAFF
CDR3nt: TGTGCCAGCAGTTTATATCAGGTCAGCACTGAAGCTTTCTTT

d_gene: TRBD2
j_gene: TRBJ2-1
abundance: many
v_gene: TRBV7-9
CDR3aa: CASSPKLAGGQGEQFF
CDR3nt: TGTGCCAGCAGCCCAAAACTAGCGGGGGGGCAGGGTGAGCAGTTCTTC

d_gene: NA
j_gene: TRBJ1-1
abundance: NA
v_gene: TRBV7-2
CDR3aa: CASSWRGSYTEAFF
CDR3nt: TGTGCCAGCAGCTGGAGGGGCTCGTACACTGAAGCTTTCTTT

d_gene: TRBD1
j_gene: TRBJ1-3
abundance: NA
v_gene: TRBV14
CDR3aa: CASSHRTGTGNTIYF
CDR3nt: TGTGCCAGCAGCCACCGGACAGGGACTGGAAACACCATATATTTT

d_gene: NA
j_gene: TRBJ2-2
abundance: NA
v_gene: TRBV19
CDR3aa: CASSKPGKTAGELFF
CDR3nt: TGTGCCAGTAGCAAACCGGGAAAAACGGCCGGGGAGCTGTTTTTT

d_gene: NA
j_gene: TRBJ1-1
abundance: NA
v_gene: TRBV19
CDR3aa: CASSVGAMNTEAFF
CDR3nt: TGTGCCAGTAGTGTGGGAGCTATGAACACTGAAGCTTTCTTT

d_gene: NA
j_gene: TRBJ1-5
abundance: NA
v_gene: TRBV4-2
CDR3aa: CASSQEPGGGVNQPQHF
CDR3nt: TGTGCCAGCAGCCAAGAACCGGGGGGAGGGGTAAATCAGCCCCAGCATTTT

d_gene: TRBD1
j_gene: TRBJ1-5
abundance: NA
v_gene: TRBV19
CDR3aa: CASQQGADQPQHF
CDR3nt: TGTGCCAGTCAGCAGGGGGCCGATCAGCCCCAGCATTTT

d_gene: NA
j_gene: TRBJ1-2
abundance: NA
v_gene: TRBV3-1/TRBV3-2
CDR3aa: CASSQGTGFSNYGYTF
CDR3nt: TGTGCCAGCAGCCAAGGCACAGGATTTTCTAACTATGGCTACACCTTC

d_gene: TRBD1
j_gene: TRBJ1-6
abundance: NA
v_gene: TRBV6-1
CDR3aa: CASSLTGENSPLHF
CDR3nt: TGTGCCAGCAGTTTGACAGGGGAGAATTCACCCCTCCACTTT

d_gene: TRBD2
j_gene: TRBJ2-3
abundance: NA
v_gene: TRBV27
CDR3aa: CASRLALAGGPGTDTQYF
CDR3nt: TGTGCCAGCAGATTGGCTCTAGCGGGGGGGCCGGGCACAGATACGCAGTATTTT

d_gene: NA
j_gene: TRBJ1-6
abundance: few
v_gene: TRBV7-2
CDR3aa: CASSLESSALNSPLHF
CDR3nt: TGTGCCAGCAGCTTAGAATCCAGCGCCCTTAATTCACCCCTCCACTTT

d_gene: TRBD2
j_gene: TRBJ2-2
abundance: NA
v_gene: TRBV11-2
CDR3aa: CASSLLAGGNTGELFF
CDR3nt: TGTGCCAGCAGCTTACTCGCGGGGGGGAACACCGGGGAGCTGTTTTTT

d_gene: TRBD1
j_gene: TRBJ2-7
abundance: NA
v_gene: TRBV5-1
CDR3aa: CASSPGQGRYEQYF
CDR3nt: TGCGCCAGCAGCCCGGGACAGGGACGCTACGAGCAGTACTTC

d_gene: TRBD2
j_gene: TRBJ2-1
abundance: few
v_gene: TRBV3-1/TRBV3-2
CDR3aa: CARRHDWGGGARSYNEQFF
CDR3nt: TGTGCCCGCCGCCACGATTGGGGCGGGGGGGCCAGGTCCTACAATGAGCAGTTCTTC

d_gene: TRBD1
j_gene: TRBJ1-2
abundance: once
v_gene: TRBV28
CDR3aa: CASSRSDRGNGYTF
CDR3nt: TGTGCCAGCAGTCGATCGGACAGGGGAAATGGCTACACCTTC

d_gene: TRBD1
j_gene: TRBJ2-7
abundance: NA
v_gene: TRBV6-5
CDR3aa: CASSYSQGAFEQYF
CDR3nt: TGTGCCAGCAGTTACTCGCAGGGGGCTTTCGAGCAGTACTTC

d_gene: NA
j_gene: TRBJ2-2
abundance: NA
v_gene: TRBV11-2
CDR3aa: CASSGEAGELFF
CDR3nt: TGTGCCAGCAGCGGGGAGGCCGGGGAGCTGTTTTTT

d_gene: TRBD1
j_gene: TRBJ2-1
abundance: NA
v_gene: TRBV4-3
CDR3aa: CASSQDFTTDRGKGEQFF
CDR3nt: TGCGCCAGCAGCCAAGATTTCACCACGGACAGGGGGAAAGGTGAGCAGTTCTTC

d_gene: NA
j_gene: TRBJ1-2
abundance: once
v_gene: TRBV3-1/TRBV3-2
CDR3aa: CASSSRGGTHYGYTF
CDR3nt: TGTGCCAGCAGCTCCCGAGGGGGTACACACTATGGCTACACCTTC

d_gene: TRBD1
j_gene: TRBJ2-7
abundance: NA
v_gene: TRBV7-2
CDR3aa: CASSLAQGASHEQYF
CDR3nt: TGTGCCAGCAGCTTGGCACAGGGGGCTAGCCACGAGCAGTACTTC

d_gene: NA
j_gene: TRBJ1-2
abundance: NA
v_gene: TRBV19
CDR3aa: CASRFSSQTTQANYGYTF
CDR3nt: TGTGCCAGTAGGTTCTCATCTCAAACTACCCAAGCTAACTATGGCTACACCTTC

d_gene: TRBD1
j_gene: TRBJ1-2
abundance: NA
v_gene: TRBV6-5
CDR3aa: CASTSPDRPTFYTF
CDR3nt: TGTGCCAGCACCTCCCCGGACAGGCCAACCTTCTACACCTTC

d_gene: NA
j_gene: TRBJ1-5
abundance: NA
v_gene: TRBV28
CDR3aa: CASRRRQAGDQPQHF
CDR3nt: TGTGCCAGCAGACGAAGACAGGCAGGTGATCAGCCCCAGCATTTT

d_gene: NA
j_gene: TRBJ1-6
abundance: NA
v_gene: TRBV27
CDR3aa: CASSSTAGRTLHF
CDR3nt: TGTGCCAGCAGTTCCACTGCAGGCCGTACCCTCCACTTT

d_gene: TRBD1
j_gene: TRBJ1-6
abundance: NA
v_gene: TRBV7-9
CDR3aa: CASQSDRGINSPLHF
CDR3nt: TGTGCCAGCCAAAGCGACAGGGGGATCAATTCACCCCTCCACTTT

d_gene: NA
j_gene: TRBJ1-1
abundance: few
v_gene: TRBV21-1
CDR3aa: CASTAGRGRGAFF
CDR3nt: TGTGCCAGCACGGCGGGGAGGGGAAGGGGAGCTTTCTTT

d_gene: TRBD2
j_gene: TRBJ2-1
abundance: NA
v_gene: TRBV7-8
CDR3aa: CASSLVPSGSYNEQFF
CDR3nt: TGTGCCAGCAGCTTAGTTCCTAGCGGGAGCTACAATGAGCAGTTCTTC

d_gene: TRBD1
j_gene: TRBJ1-2
abundance: NA
v_gene: TRBV7-2
CDR3aa: CASSLPGIDRGYDYTF
CDR3nt: TGTGCCAGCAGCTTACCAGGGATCGACAGGGGCTACGACTACACCTTC

d_gene: TRBD1
j_gene: TRBJ2-3
abundance: NA
v_gene: TRBV19
CDR3aa: CARVDRATTDTQYF
CDR3nt: TGTGCCAGGGTGGACAGGGCCACTACAGATACGCAGTATTTT

d_gene: NA
j_gene: TRBJ1-1
abundance: few
v_gene: TRBV11-2
CDR3aa: CASSLEGNRGTEAFF
CDR3nt: TGTGCCAGCAGCTTAGAGGGTAATAGGGGCACTGAAGCTTTCTTT

d_gene: TRBD2
j_gene: TRBJ2-2
abundance: NA
v_gene: TRBV7-7
CDR3aa: CASSPGLAGGPGAGELFF
CDR3nt: TGTGCCAGCAGCCCGGGACTAGCGGGGGGTCCGGGCGCCGGGGAGCTGTTTTTT

d_gene: NA
j_gene: TRBJ2-3
abundance: few
v_gene: TRBV5-1
CDR3aa: CASSPGGGSTDTQYF
CDR3nt: TGCGCCAGCAGCCCAGGCGGCGGGAGCACAGATACGCAGTATTTT

d_gene: NA
j_gene: TRBJ2-7
abundance: NA
v_gene: TRBV27
CDR3aa: CASTGFSYEQYF
CDR3nt: TGTGCCAGCACGGGGTTTTCCTACGAGCAGTACTTC

d_gene: NA
j_gene: TRBJ2-1
abundance: NA
v_gene: TRBV7-9
CDR3aa: CASSLRLGNVNEQFF
CDR3nt: TGTGCCAGCAGCTTAAGACTAGGGAACGTCAATGAGCAGTTCTTC

d_gene: NA
j_gene: TRBJ2-5
abundance: NA
v_gene: TRBV30
CDR3aa: CAWSLGLQETQYF
CDR3nt: TGTGCCTGGAGTCTCGGACTGCAAGAGACCCAGTACTTC

d_gene: NA
j_gene: TRBJ1-1
abundance: NA
v_gene: TRBV12-3/TRBV12-4
CDR3aa: CASSLSSEAFF
CDR3nt: TGTGCCAGCAGTTTGTCCAGTGAAGCTTTCTTT

d_gene: TRBD1
j_gene: TRBJ1-5
abundance: once
v_gene: TRBV28
CDR3aa: CASSSPGGRNQPQHF
CDR3nt: TGTGCCAGCAGTTCTCCAGGGGGCCGCAATCAGCCCCAGCATTTT

d_gene: NA
j_gene: TRBJ2-5
abundance: once
v_gene: TRBV2
CDR3aa: CASSVRQDKETQYF
CDR3nt: TGTGCCAGCAGTGTACGACAGGATAAAGAGACCCAGTACTTC

d_gene: TRBD1
j_gene: TRBJ2-7
abundance: NA
v_gene: TRBV4-2
CDR3aa: CASSRNRDSIYEQYF
CDR3nt: TGTGCCAGCAGCCGCAACCGGGACAGCATTTACGAGCAGTACTTC

d_gene: NA
j_gene: TRBJ2-2
abundance: NA
v_gene: TRBV7-2
CDR3aa: CASSLTRNTGELFF
CDR3nt: TGTGCCAGCAGCTTAACACGGAACACCGGGGAGCTGTTTTTT

d_gene: NA
j_gene: TRBJ2-6
abundance: NA
v_gene: TRBV18
CDR3aa: CASSPGLVSGANVLTF
CDR3nt: TGTGCCAGCTCACCGGGACTGGTCTCTGGGGCCAACGTCCTGACTTTC

d_gene: NA
j_gene: TRBJ1-1
abundance: NA
v_gene: TRBV27
CDR3aa: CASSQPWRAEAFF
CDR3nt: TGTGCCAGCAGTCAGCCTTGGAGGGCTGAAGCTTTCTTT

d_gene: NA
j_gene: TRBJ2-2
abundance: NA
v_gene: TRBV14
CDR3aa: CASSQDLRTGELFF
CDR3nt: TGTGCCAGCAGCCAAGATCTCCGCACCGGGGAGCTGTTTTTT

d_gene: TRBD1
j_gene: TRBJ2-5
abundance: NA
v_gene: TRBV19
CDR3aa: CASSVRTGGQETQYF
CDR3nt: TGTGCCAGTAGTGTCCGGACAGGGGGGCAAGAGACCCAGTACTTC

d_gene: TRBD1
j_gene: TRBJ1-2
abundance: NA
v_gene: TRBV7-3
CDR3aa: CASSLGTGSQTGYTF
CDR3nt: TGTGCCAGCAGCTTAGGGACAGGGTCCCAGACGGGCTACACCTTC

d_gene: NA
j_gene: TRBJ2-7
abundance: NA
v_gene: TRBV6-4
CDR3aa: CASGGTAYEQYF
CDR3nt: TGTGCCAGCGGAGGGACAGCCTACGAGCAGTACTTC